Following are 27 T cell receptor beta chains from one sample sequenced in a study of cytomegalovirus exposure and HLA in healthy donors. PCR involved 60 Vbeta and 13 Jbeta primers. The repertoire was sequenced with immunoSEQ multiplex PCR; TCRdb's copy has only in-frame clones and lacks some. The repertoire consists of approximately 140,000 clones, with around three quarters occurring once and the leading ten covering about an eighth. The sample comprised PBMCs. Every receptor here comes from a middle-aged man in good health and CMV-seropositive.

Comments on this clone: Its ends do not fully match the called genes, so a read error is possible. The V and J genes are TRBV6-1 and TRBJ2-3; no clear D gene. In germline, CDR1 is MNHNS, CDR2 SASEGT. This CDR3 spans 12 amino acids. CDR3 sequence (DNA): TGTGCCAGCAGCCCTTTAGGAGATACGCGGTATTTT. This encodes CASSPLGDTRYF.

The CDR3 DNA follows: TGTGCCAGCAGCTTAGAAGGTGGAGACACTGAAGCTTTCTTT. This sequence encodes CASSLEGGDTEAFF. The chain carries TRBV7-9 and TRBJ1-1; no reliable D call. This CDR3 has 14 amino acids. V lost 1 base and J 3 bases, leaving 9 bases between the germline ends. CDR1 is SEHNR, CDR2 FQNEAQ, per germline (reference sequence).

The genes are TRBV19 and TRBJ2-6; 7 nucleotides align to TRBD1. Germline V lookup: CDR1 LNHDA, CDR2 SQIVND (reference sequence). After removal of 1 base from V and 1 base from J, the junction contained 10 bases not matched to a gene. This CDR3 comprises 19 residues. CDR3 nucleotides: TGTGCCAGTAGTATAGCTCGACAGGGAATAGGTTCTGGGGCCAACGTCCTGACTTTC. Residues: CASSIARQGIGSGANVLTF.

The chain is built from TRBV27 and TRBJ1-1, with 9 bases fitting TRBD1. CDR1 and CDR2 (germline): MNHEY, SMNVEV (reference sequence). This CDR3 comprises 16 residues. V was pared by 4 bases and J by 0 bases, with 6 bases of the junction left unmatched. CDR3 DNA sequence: TGTGCCAGCAGTTATAACAGGGGGCTGATGAACACTGAAGCTTTCTTT. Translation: CASSYNRGLMNTEAFF.

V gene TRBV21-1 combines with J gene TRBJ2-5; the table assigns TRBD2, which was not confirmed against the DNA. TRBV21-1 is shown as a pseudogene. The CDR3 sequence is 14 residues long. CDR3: CASSVSGGVGTQYF. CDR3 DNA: TGTGCCAGCAGCGTCTCCGGGGGGGTTGGGACCCAGTACTTC.

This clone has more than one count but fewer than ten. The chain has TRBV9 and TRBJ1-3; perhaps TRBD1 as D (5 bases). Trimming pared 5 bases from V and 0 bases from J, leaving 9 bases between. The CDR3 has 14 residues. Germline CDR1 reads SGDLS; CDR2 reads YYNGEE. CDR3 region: CASRPGLSGNTIYF. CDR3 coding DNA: TGTGCCAGCAGACCGGGACTCTCTGGAAACACCATATATTTT.

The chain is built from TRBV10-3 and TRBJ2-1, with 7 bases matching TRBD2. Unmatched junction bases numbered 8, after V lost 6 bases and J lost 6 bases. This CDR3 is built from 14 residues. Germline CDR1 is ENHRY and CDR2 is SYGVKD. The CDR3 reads CAIRSLAGPNEQFF. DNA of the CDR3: TGTGCCATCAGGTCTTTAGCGGGCCCCAATGAGCAGTTCTTC.

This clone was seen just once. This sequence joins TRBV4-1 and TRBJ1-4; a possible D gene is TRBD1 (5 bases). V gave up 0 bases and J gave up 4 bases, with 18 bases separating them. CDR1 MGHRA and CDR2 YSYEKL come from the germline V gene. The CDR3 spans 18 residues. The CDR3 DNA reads TGCGCCAGCAGCCAAGACCAAGGGGTCCTCCCTTATAATGAAAAACTGTTTTTT. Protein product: CASSQDQGVLPYNEKLFF.

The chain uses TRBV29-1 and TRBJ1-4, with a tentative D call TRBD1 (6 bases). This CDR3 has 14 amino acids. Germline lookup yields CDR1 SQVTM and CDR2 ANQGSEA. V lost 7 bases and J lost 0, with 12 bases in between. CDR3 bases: TGCAGCGCCCTGGACAGCACAACTAATGAAAAACTGTTTTTT. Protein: CSALDSTTNEKLFF.

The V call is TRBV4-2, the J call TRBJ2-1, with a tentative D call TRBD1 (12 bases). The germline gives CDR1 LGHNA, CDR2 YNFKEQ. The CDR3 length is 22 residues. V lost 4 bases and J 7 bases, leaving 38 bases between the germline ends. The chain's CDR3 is CASSPLAGQGALTSGRGNEQFF. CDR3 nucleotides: TGTGCCAGCAGCCCCCTCGCGGGACAGGGGGCCCTAACTAGCGGGAGAGGAAATGAGCAGTTCTTC.

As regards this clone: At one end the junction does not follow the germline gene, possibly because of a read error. This CDR3 is CSSSSVTYEQYF. Here the CDR3 DNA reads TGTTCCAGCAGCTCGGTTACCTACGAGCAGTACTTC. The chain combines TRBV7-9 with TRBJ2-7; D not certain. Germline V gives CDR1 SEHNR, CDR2 FQNEAQ (reference sequence). This CDR3 has 12 amino acids.

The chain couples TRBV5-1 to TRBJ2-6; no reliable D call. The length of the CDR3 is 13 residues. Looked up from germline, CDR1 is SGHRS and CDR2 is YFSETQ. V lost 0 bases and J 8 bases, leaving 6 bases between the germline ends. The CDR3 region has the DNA TGCGCCAGCAGCTTGGAAAGCACCAACGTCCTGACTTTC. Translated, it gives CASSLESTNVLTF.

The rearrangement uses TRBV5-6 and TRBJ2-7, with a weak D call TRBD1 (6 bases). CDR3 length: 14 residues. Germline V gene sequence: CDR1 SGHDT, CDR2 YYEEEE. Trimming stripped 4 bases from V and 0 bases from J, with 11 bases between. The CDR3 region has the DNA TGTGCCAGCAGCGCAGGGGTTATCTCCTACGAGCAGTACTTC. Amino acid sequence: CASSAGVISYEQYF.

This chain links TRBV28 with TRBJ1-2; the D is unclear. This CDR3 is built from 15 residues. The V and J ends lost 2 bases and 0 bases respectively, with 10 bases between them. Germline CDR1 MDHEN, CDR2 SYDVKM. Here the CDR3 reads CASSLGQLANYGYTF. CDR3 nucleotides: TGTGCCAGCAGTTTAGGCCAGCTAGCTAACTATGGCTACACCTTC.

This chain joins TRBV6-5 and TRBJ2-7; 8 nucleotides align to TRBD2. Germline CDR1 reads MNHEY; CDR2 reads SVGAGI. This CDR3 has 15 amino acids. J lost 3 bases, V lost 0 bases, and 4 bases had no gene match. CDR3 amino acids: CASSYSSGGLYEQYF. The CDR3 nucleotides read TGTGCCAGCAGTTACTCGAGCGGGGGCCTCTACGAGCAGTACTTC.

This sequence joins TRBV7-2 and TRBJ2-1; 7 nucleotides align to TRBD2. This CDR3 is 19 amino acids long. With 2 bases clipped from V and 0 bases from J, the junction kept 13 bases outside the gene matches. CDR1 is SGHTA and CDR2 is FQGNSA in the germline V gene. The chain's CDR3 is CASSLFGLAVTSSYNEQFF. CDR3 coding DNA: TGTGCCAGCAGCTTATTTGGCCTAGCGGTTACGAGCTCCTACAATGAGCAGTTCTTC. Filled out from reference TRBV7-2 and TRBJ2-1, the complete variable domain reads GAGVSQSPSNKVTEKGKDVELRCDPISGHTALYWYRQSLGQGLEFLIYFQGNSAPDKSGLPSDRFSAERTGGSVSTLTIQRTQQEDSAVYLCASSLFGLAVTSSYNEQFFGPGTRLTVL.

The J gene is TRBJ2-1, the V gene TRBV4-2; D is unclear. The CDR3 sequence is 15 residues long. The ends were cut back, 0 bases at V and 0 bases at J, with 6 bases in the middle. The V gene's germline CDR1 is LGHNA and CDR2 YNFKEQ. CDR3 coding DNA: TGTGCCAGCAGCCAAGAACCAGGCTCCTACAATGAGCAGTTCTTC. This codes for CASSQEPGSYNEQFF.

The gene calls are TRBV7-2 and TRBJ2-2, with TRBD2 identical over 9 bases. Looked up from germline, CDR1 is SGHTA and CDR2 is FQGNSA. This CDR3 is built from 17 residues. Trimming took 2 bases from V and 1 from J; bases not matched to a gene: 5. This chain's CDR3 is CASSLFPTSGNTGELFF. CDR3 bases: TGTGCCAGCAGCTTATTCCCGACTAGCGGGAACACCGGGGAGCTGTTTTTT.

CDR3 in DNA: TGCGCCAGCAGCTTGGCCGGGGGTCCTCAAGAGACCCAGTACTTC. Its protein is CASSLAGGPQETQYF. J is TRBJ2-5 and V is TRBV5-1; D may be TRBD2 (6 bases). The V end was cut by 0 bases, the J end by 2 bases, with 11 bases between. Germline assignment: CDR1 SGHRS and CDR2 YFSETQ. The CDR3 totals 15 residues.

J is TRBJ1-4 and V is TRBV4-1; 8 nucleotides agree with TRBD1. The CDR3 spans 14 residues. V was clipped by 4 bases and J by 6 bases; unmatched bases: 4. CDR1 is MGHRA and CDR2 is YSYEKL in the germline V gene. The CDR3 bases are TGCGCCAGCAGCCTCGGACAGGGATATGAAAAACTGTTTTTT. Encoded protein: CASSLGQGYEKLFF.

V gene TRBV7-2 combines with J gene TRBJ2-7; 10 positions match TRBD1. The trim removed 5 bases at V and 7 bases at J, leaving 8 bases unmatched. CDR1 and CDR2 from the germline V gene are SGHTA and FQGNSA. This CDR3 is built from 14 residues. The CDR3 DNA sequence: TGTGCCAGCAGCCCTCGACAGGGGGCGAGAGAGCAGTACTTC. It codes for CASSPRQGAREQYF. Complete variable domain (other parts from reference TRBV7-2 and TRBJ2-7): GAGVSQSPSNKVTEKGKDVELRCDPISGHTALYWYRQSLGQGLEFLIYFQGNSAPDKSGLPSDRFSAERTGGSVSTLTIQRTQQEDSAVYLCASSPRQGAREQYFGPGTRLTVT.

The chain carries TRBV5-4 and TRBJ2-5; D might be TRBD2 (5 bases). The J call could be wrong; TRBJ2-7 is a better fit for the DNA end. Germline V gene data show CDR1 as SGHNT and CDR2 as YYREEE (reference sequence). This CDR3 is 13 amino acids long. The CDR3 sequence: CASSLISGGEQYF. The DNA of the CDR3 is TGTGCCAGCAGCTTGATCTCAGGAGGCGAGCAGTACTTC.

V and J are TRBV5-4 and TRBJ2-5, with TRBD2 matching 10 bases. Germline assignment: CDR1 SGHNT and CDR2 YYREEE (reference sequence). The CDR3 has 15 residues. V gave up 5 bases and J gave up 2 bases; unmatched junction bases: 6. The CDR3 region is CASSLRTSGQETQYF. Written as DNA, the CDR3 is TGTGCCAGCAGTCTCCGGACTAGCGGTCAAGAGACCCAGTACTTC.

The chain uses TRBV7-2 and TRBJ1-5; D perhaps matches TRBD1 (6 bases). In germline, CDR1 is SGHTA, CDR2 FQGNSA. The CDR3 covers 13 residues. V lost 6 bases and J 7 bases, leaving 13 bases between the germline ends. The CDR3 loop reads CASSPQGFQPQHF. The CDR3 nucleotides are TGTGCCAGCAGTCCGCAGGGGTTCCAGCCCCAGCATTTT.

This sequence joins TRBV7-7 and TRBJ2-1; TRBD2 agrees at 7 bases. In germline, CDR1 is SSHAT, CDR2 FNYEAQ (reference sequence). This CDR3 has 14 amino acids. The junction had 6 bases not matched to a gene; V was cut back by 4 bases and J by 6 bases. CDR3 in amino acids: CASSSSPGGNEQFF. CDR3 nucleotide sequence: TGTGCCAGCAGCTCCTCCCCGGGGGGCAATGAGCAGTTCTTC.

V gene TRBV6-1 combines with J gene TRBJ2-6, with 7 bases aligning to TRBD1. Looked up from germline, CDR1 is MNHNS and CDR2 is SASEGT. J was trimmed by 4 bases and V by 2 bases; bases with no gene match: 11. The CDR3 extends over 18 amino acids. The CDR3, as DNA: TGTGCCAGCAGTGAAACCCGGGACAGTTTATCCGGGGCCAACGTCCTGACTTTC. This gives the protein CASSETRDSLSGANVLTF.

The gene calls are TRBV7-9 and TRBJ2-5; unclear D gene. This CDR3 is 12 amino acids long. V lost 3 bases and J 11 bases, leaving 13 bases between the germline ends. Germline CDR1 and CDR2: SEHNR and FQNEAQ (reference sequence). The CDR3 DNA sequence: TGTGCCAGCAGCTTCCTTTTAGGAGAGCAGTACTTC. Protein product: CASSFLLGEQYF.